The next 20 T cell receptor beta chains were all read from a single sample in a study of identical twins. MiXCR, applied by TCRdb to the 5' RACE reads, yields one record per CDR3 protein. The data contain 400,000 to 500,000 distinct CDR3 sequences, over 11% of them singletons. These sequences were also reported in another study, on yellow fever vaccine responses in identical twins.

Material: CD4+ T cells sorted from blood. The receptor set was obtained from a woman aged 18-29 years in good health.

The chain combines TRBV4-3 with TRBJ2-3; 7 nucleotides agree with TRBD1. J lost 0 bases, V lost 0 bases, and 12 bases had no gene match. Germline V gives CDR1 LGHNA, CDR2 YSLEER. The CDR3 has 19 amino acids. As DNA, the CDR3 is TGCGCCAGCAGCCAAGAAAGACAGGGCAGCCACACCAGCACAGATACGCAGTATTTT. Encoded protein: CASSQERQGSHTSTDTQYF.

CDR3 coding DNA: TGTGCCAGCAGCCAAGATTCATTAGCGGATAACACCGGGGAGCTGTTTTTT. It is translated as CASSQDSLADNTGELFF. This chain links TRBV4-2 with TRBJ2-2, with a tentative D call TRBD2 (6 bases). The CDR3 consists of 17 residues. In germline, CDR1 is LGHNA, CDR2 YNFKEQ. V was cut by 0 bases and J by 2 bases, with 13 bases left in between.

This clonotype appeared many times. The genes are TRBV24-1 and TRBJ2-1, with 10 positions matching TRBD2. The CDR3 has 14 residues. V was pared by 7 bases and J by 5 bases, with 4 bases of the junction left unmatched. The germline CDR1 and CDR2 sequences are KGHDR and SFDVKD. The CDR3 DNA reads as TGTGCCACCAGGGGACTAGCGTCGGACAATGAGCAGTTCTTC. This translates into CATRGLASDNEQFF.

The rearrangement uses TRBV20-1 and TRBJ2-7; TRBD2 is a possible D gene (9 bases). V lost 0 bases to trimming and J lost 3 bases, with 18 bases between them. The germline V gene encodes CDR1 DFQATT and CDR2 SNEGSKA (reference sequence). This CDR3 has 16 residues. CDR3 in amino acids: CSARDQASGTGYEQYF. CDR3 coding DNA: TGCAGTGCTAGAGATCAGGCTAGCGGGACAGGCTACGAGCAGTACTTC.

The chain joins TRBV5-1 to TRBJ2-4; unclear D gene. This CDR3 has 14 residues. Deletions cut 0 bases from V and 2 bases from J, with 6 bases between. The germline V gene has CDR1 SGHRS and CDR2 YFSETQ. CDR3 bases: TGCGCCAGCAGCTTGGGGGATACCAAAAACATTCAGTACTTC. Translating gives CASSLGDTKNIQYF.

The CDR3 loop reads CASSLLDGTDTQYF. CDR3 DNA: TGTGCCAGCAGCTTGTTGGATGGCACAGATACGCAGTATTTT. The chain links TRBV5-5 to TRBJ2-3; D not certain. V was pared by 1 base and J by 1 base, with 7 bases between. The germline gives CDR1 SGHKS, CDR2 YYEKEE (reference sequence). This CDR3 is 14 amino acids long.

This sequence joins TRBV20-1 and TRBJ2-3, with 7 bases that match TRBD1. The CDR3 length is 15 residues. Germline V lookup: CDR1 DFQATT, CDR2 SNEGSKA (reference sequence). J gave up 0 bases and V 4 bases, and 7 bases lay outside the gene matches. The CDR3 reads CSAIDRDRSTDTQYF. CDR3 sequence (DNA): TGCAGTGCTATCGACCGGGACAGAAGCACAGATACGCAGTATTTT.

The CDR3 bases are TGTGCCAGCAGCCAAGGGCCTAGCGGGGTATTCTACGAGCAGTACTTC. Translated, it gives CASSQGPSGVFYEQYF. This chain connects TRBV3-1 to TRBJ2-7; 9 bases are a match to TRBD2. Per germline, CDR1 LGHDT and CDR2 YNNKEL (reference sequence). The CDR3 has 16 amino acids. J lost 3 bases, V lost 1 base, and 7 bases had no gene match.

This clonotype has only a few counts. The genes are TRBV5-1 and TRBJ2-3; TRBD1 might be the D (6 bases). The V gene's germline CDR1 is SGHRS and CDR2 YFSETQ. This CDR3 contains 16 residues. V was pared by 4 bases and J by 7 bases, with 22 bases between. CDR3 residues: CASSPSGGLRGNTQYF. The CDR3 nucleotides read TGCGCCAGCAGCCCGTCGGGCGGGCTGAGGGGGAATACGCAGTATTTT.

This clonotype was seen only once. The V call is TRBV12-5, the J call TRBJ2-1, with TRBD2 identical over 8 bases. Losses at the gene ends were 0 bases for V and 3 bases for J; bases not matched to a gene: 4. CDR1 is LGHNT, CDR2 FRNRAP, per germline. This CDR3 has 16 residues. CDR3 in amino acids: CASGLVRSGGYNEQFF. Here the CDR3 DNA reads TGTGCTAGTGGTTTGGTACGCAGCGGGGGCTACAATGAGCAGTTCTTC.

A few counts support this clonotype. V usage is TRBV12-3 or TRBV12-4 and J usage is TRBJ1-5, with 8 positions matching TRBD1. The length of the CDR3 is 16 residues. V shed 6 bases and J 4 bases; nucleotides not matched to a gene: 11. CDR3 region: CASRFTGQGINQPQHF. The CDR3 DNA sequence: TGTGCCAGCAGATTTACCGGACAGGGTATAAATCAGCCCCAGCATTTT.

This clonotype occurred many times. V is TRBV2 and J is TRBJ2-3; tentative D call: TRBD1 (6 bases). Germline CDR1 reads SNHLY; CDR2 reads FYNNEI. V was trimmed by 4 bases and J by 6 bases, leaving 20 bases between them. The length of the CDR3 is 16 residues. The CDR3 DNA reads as TGTGCCAGCAGTGGAGGGACATTACTCGCAGGGGATACGCAGTATTTT. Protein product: CASSGGTLLAGDTQYF.

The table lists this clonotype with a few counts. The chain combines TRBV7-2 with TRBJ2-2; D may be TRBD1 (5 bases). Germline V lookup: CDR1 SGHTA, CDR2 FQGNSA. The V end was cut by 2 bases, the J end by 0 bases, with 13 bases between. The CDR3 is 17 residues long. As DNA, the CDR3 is TGTGCCAGCAGCTTAAGAATGACAGCCACGAACACCGGGGAGCTGTTTTTT. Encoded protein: CASSLRMTATNTGELFF. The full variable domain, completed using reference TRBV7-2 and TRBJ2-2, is GAGVSQSPSNKVTEKGKDVELRCDPISGHTALYWYRQSLGQGLEFLIYFQGNSAPDKSGLPSDRFSAERTGGSVSTLTIQRTQQEDSAVYLCASSLRMTATNTGELFFGEGSRLTVL.

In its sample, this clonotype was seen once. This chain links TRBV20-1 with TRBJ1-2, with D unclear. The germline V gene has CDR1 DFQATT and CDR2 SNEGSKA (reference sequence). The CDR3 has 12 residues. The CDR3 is CSGTRPNYGYTF. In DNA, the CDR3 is TGCAGCGGAACGAGACCTAACTATGGCTACACCTTC.

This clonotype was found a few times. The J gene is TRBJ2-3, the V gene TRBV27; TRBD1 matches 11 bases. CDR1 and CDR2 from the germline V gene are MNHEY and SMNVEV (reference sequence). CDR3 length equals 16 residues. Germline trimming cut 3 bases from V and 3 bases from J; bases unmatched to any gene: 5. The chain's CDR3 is CASSFIGTGGTDTQYF. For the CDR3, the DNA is TGTGCCAGCAGTTTCATCGGGACAGGGGGGACAGATACGCAGTATTTT.

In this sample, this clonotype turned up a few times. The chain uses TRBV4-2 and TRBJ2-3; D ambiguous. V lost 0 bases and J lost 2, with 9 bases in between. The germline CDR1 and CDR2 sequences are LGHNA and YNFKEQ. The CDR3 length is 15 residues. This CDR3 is CASSQDGVVTDTQYF. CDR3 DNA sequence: TGTGCCAGCAGCCAAGACGGCGTTGTCACAGATACGCAGTATTTT.

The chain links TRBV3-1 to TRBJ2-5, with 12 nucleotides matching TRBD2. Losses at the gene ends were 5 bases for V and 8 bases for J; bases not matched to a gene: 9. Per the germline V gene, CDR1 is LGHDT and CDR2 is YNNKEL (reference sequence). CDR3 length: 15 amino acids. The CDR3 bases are TGTGCCAGCAGCTACCTAGCGGGAGGGCCTGAAACCCAGTACTTC. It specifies CASSYLAGGPETQYF.

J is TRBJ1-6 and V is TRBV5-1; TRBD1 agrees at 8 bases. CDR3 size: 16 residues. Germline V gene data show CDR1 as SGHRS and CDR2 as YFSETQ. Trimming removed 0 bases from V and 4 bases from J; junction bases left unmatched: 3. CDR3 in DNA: TGCGCCAGCAGCTTGGTGGACAGGGATTATAATTCACCCCTCCACTTT. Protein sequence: CASSLVDRDYNSPLHF.

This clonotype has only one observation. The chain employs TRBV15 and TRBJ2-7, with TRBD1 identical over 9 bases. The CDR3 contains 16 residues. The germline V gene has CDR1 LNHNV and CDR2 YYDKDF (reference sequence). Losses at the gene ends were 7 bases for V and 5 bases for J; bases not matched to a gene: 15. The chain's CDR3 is CATTPVRGQGTHEQYF. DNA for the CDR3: TGTGCCACCACCCCCGTCCGGGGACAGGGTACCCACGAGCAGTACTTC.

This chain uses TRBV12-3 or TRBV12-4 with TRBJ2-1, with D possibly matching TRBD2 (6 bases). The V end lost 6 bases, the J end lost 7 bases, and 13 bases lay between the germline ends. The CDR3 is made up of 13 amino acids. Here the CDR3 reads CASSAWGENEQFF. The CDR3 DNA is TGTGCCAGCAGCGCGTGGGGGGAGAATGAGCAGTTCTTC.